This record covers a single T cell receptor (beta chain). The antigen is undetermined. Every TCR beta cDNA library bore unique molecular identifiers. Researchers reported roughly 0.5 million cDNA molecules coming from 1 to 10 million T cells. TCRdb recomputed calls from the PCR reads with MiXCR, one row per CDR3 protein. The repertoire holds 750,000 to 900,000 distinct CDR3 sequences, with around 46% as singletons. This sample was taken from a study of post-analysis software for immune sequencing data. Study-level background: Courses of disease covered relapsing-remitting, secondary progressive and progressive-relapsing multiple sclerosis.

Findings and limits, study-wide: Multiple sclerosis was associated with a significant reduction in normalized Chao1 diversity relative to controls. Comparison of patients with controls showed four or five TRBV segments more frequent in patients, TRBV5-6, TRBV5-1 and TRBV20-1 among them. Samples from a shared batch, those prepared together, strongly co-clustered by F measure.

V lost 0 bases, J lost 1 base, and 11 bases lay in between. Germline CDR1 and CDR2: SGHAT and FQDESV (reference sequence). The CDR3 consists of 16 residues. The chain has TRBV11-1 and TRBJ2-3; D may be TRBD2 (6 bases). The clonotype was recovered from a girl under 18 with multiple sclerosis. The specimen sequenced was blood. The CDR3 loop reads CASSLALAYGTDTQYF. Here the CDR3 DNA reads TGTGCCAGCAGCTTAGCGCTAGCGTATGGCACAGATACGCAGTATTTT.